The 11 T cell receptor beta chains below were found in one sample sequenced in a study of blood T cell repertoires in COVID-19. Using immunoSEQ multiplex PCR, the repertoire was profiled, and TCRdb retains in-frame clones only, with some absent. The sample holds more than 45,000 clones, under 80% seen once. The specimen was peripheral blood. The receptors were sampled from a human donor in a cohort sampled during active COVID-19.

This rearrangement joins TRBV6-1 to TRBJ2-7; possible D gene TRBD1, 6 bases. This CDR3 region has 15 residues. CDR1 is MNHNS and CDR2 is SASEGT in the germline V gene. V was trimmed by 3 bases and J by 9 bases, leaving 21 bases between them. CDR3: CASSERGTTPLGQYF. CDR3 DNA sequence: TGTGCCAGCAGTGAGCGTGGGACAACACCGCTCGGGCAGTACTTC.

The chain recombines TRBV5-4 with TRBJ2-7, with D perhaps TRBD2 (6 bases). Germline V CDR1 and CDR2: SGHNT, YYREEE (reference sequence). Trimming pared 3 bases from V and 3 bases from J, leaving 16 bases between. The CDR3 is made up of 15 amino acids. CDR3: CASSWVAGTGYEQYF. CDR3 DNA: TGTGCCAGCAGCTGGGTGGCGGGGACGGGCTACGAGCAGTACTTC.

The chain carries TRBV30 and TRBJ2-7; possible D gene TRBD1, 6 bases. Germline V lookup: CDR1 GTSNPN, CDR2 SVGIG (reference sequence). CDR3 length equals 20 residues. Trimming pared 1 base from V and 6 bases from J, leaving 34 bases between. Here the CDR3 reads CAWSGSLRAGDPLVVREQYF. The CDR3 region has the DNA TGTGCCTGGAGTGGAAGCCTGAGGGCAGGGGATCCCCTTGTGGTTCGCGAGCAGTACTTC.

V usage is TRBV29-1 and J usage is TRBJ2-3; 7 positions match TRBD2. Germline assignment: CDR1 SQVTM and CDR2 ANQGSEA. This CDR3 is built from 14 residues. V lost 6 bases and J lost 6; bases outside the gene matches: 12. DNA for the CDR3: TGCAGCGTCCGTGGGGGGGAGGGAATTGATACGCAGTATTTT. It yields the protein CSVRGGEGIDTQYF.

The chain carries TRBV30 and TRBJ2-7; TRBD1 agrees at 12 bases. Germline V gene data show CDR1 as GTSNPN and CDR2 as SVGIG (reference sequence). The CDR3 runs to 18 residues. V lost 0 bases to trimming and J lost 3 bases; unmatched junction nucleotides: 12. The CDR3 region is CAWSVPGTGGSLLYEQYF. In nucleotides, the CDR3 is TGTGCCTGGAGTGTACCCGGGACAGGGGGCTCTCTGCTCTACGAGCAGTACTTC. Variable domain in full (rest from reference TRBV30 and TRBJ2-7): SQTIHQWPATLVQPVGSPLSLECTVEGTSNPNLYWYRQAAGRGLQLLFYSVGIGQISSEVPQNLSASRPQDRQFILSSKKLLLSDSGFYLCAWSVPGTGGSLLYEQYFGPGTRLTVT.

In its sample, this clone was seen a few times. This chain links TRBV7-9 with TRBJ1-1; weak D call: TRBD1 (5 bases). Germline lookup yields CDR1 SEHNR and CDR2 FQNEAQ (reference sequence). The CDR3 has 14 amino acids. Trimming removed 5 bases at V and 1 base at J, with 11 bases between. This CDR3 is CASSPGLGNTEAFF. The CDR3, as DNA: TGTGCCAGCAGCCCAGGGTTGGGGAACACTGAAGCTTTCTTT.

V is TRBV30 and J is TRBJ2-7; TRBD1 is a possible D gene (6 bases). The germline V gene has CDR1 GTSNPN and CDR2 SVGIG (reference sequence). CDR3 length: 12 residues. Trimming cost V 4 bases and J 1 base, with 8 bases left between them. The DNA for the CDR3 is TGTGCCTGGACAGGGGTTTCCTACGAGCAGTACTTC. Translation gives CAWTGVSYEQYF.

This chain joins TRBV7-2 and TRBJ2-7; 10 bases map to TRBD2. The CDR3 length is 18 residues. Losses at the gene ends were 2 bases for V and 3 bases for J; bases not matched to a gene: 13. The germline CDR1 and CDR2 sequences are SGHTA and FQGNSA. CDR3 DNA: TGTGCCAGCAGCTTACAGGTATCGGTTAGCGGGAGGTTCTACGAGCAGTACTTC. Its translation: CASSLQVSVSGRFYEQYF. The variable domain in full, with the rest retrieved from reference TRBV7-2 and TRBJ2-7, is GAGVSQSPSNKVTEKGKDVELRCDPISGHTALYWYRQSLGQGLEFLIYFQGNSAPDKSGLPSDRFSAERTGGSVSTLTIQRTQQEDSAVYLCASSLQVSVSGRFYEQYFGPGTRLTVT.

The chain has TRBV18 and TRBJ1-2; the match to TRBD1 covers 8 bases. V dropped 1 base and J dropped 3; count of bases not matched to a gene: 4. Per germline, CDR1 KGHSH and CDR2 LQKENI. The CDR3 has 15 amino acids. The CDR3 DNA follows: TGTGCCAGCTCACCACGGACAGGGTTAGACTATGGCTACACCTTC. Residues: CASSPRTGLDYGYTF.

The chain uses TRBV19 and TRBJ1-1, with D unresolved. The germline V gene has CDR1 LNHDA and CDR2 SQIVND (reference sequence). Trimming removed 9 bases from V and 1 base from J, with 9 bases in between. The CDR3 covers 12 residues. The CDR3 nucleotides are TGTGCCAGCAGGATTGGGAACACTGAAGCTTTCTTT. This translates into CASRIGNTEAFF.

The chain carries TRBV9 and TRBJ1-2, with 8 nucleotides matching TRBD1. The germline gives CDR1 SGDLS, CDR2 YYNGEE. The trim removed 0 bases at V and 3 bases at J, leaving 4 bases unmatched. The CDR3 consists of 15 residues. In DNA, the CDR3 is TGTGCCAGCAGCGTAGATCCACAGGGGGACTATGGCTACACCTTC. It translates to CASSVDPQGDYGYTF.